Below, 20 T cell receptor beta chains from the same sample are listed, as sequenced in a study of cytotoxic CD8 clonotypes in ibrutinib-treated CLL. TCRdb keeps only in-frame clones here, not all; method: immunoSEQ multiplex PCR. The table includes 250,000 to 350,000 clones, 70% to 80% detected once. The sequencing here drew on PBMCs, taken at disease progression, from a patient treated with ibrutinib. The receptors were sampled from a human donor with chronic lymphocytic leukemia.

The rearrangement joins TRBV5-3 to TRBJ2-5; 9 positions agree with TRBD1. TRBV5-3 is labeled an ORF, and its function is uncertain. Trimming removed 4 bases from V and 5 bases from J; junction bases left unmatched: 15. The CDR3 is 17 residues long. CDR3 loop: CARSASPGTGRQETQYF. CDR3 in DNA: TGTGCCAGAAGCGCTTCACCCGGGACAGGGCGCCAGGAGACCCAGTACTTC.

The rearrangement links TRBV7-9 to TRBJ2-7; 11 nucleotides line up with TRBD2. This CDR3 has 15 residues. Trimming removed 3 bases from V and 6 bases from J; junction bases left unmatched: 7. Germline CDR1 is SEHNR and CDR2 is FQNEAQ (reference sequence). For the CDR3, the DNA is TGTGCCAGCAGCTTTGGACTAGCGGGTAAAGGCGAGCAGTACTTC. Its translation: CASSFGLAGKGEQYF.

The genes are TRBV2 and TRBJ1-2; D gene unclear. The CDR3 has 12 residues. The V end was cut by 6 bases, the J end by 11 bases, with 16 bases between. Germline CDR1 and CDR2: SNHLY and FYNNEI. CDR3 region: CASRPTGQWYTF. CDR3 nucleotide sequence: TGTGCCAGCAGGCCGACCGGGCAGTGGTACACCTTC.

The chain combines TRBV15 with TRBJ2-1, with a weak D call TRBD1 (6 bases). The germline V gene has CDR1 LNHNV and CDR2 YYDKDF (reference sequence). V lost 1 base to trimming and J lost 10 bases, with 17 bases between them. This CDR3 has 15 amino acids. The CDR3 is CATSRAQGQKGEQFF. CDR3 sequence (DNA): TGTGCCACCAGCAGAGCCCAAGGACAGAAAGGCGAGCAGTTCTTC.

CDR3 residues: CSVAKRAKLDNEQFF. The CDR3 DNA follows: TGCAGCGTTGCTAAGCGGGCCAAACTAGACAATGAGCAGTTCTTC. The chain has TRBV29-1 and TRBJ2-1; D perhaps matches TRBD2 (6 bases). This CDR3 is 15 amino acids long. V gave up 4 bases and J gave up 5 bases, with 18 bases separating them. Looked up from germline, CDR1 is SQVTM and CDR2 is ANQGSEA.

The chain uses TRBV18 and TRBJ2-3; 8 bases are a match to TRBD1. The CDR3 is 15 amino acids. From germline, CDR1 is KGHSH and CDR2 LQKENI. V lost 5 bases, J lost 4 bases, and 8 bases stayed unmatched. CDR3 amino acids: CASSSRQGRPDTQYF. CDR3 bases: TGTGCCAGCTCATCGAGACAGGGGCGCCCAGATACGCAGTATTTT.

V gene TRBV11-3 combines with J gene TRBJ2-1, with D maybe TRBD1 (5 bases). CDR3 length: 12 residues. V was cut by 5 bases and J by 9 bases, with 11 bases left in between. The germline CDR1 and CDR2 sequences are SGHNT and YENEEA. The CDR3 loop is CASSRKRGEQFF. For the CDR3, the DNA is TGTGCCAGCAGCCGAAAAAGGGGTGAGCAGTTCTTC.

The chain links TRBV29-1 to TRBJ2-7; a weak D match, TRBD1 (7 bases). This CDR3 has 15 residues. Per the germline V gene, CDR1 is SQVTM and CDR2 is ANQGSEA. Trimming left V 3 bases short and J 3 bases short, with 18 bases between. CDR3 sequence reads: CSVDSWQGGIYEQYF. The CDR3 nucleotides are TGCAGCGTTGACAGTTGGCAGGGGGGAATCTACGAGCAGTACTTC.

This clone was detected a few times. The V gene is TRBV5-1, the J gene TRBJ2-2, with 10 bases identical to TRBD1. Germline V lookup: CDR1 SGHRS, CDR2 YFSETQ. The J segment lost 1 base and the V segment lost 3 bases, leaving 3 bases of the junction unmatched. The CDR3 has 16 residues. Written as DNA, the CDR3 is TGCGCCAGCAGCTCCGGGACAGGGGTGAACACCGGGGAGCTGTTTTTT. Protein sequence: CASSSGTGVNTGELFF.

V and J are TRBV2 and TRBJ2-7; TRBD1 matches 8 bases. CDR1 is SNHLY and CDR2 is FYNNEI in the germline V gene. This CDR3 contains 15 residues. The V and J ends lost 5 bases and 6 bases, in that order; junction bases with no gene match: 12. As DNA, the CDR3 is TGTGCCAGCAGTCGCAGTGAGACAGGGACAGGCGAGCAGTACTTC. This codes for CASSRSETGTGEQYF.

This chain connects TRBV11-2 to TRBJ1-1; D ambiguous. Germline loops: CDR1 SGHAT, CDR2 FQNNGV. The CDR3 totals 15 residues. V lost 5 bases and J 10 bases, leaving 23 bases between the germline ends. As DNA, the CDR3 is TGTGCCAGCAGCCCCCATTCCCTCCCCTCCAGAGGAGCTTTCTTT. It is translated as CASSPHSLPSRGAFF.

The gene calls are TRBV5-1 and TRBJ1-2, with 7 bases identical to TRBD1. This CDR3 spans 16 amino acids. From germline, CDR1 is SGHRS and CDR2 YFSETQ. Losses at the gene ends were 0 bases for V and 4 bases for J; bases not matched to a gene: 9. The CDR3 reads CASSLARDSDPYGYTF. The CDR3 DNA follows: TGCGCCAGCAGCTTGGCGAGGGACAGCGACCCCTATGGCTACACCTTC. The full variable domain, in which reference TRBV5-1 and TRBJ1-2 provide the parts outside the CDR3, is KAGVTQTPRYLIKTRGQQVTLSCSPISGHRSVSWYQQTPGQGLQFLFEYFSETQRNKGNFPGRFSGRQFSNSRSEMNVSTLELGDSALYLCASSLARDSDPYGYTFGSGTRLTVV.

In this sample, this clone turned up once. This rearrangement joins TRBV5-4 to TRBJ2-3, with 8 nucleotides matching TRBD1. The CDR3 extends over 15 amino acids. The V gene end was trimmed by 2 bases and the J gene end by 3 bases; junction bases not matched to a gene: 5. The germline CDR1 and CDR2 sequences are SGHNT and YYREEE (reference sequence). The CDR3 region is CASSLGQGRTDTQYF. The CDR3 coding sequence is TGTGCCAGCAGCTTAGGACAGGGAAGGACAGATACGCAGTATTTT.

The V call is TRBV5-5, the J call TRBJ2-1; 9 bases are a match to TRBD1. Trimming cost V 4 bases and J 6 bases; bases outside gene matches: 14. This CDR3 has 17 amino acids. Germline CDR1 is SGHKS and CDR2 is YYEKEE (reference sequence). Here the CDR3 DNA reads TGTGCCAGCAGCCCGGGGTGGGACAGGGAGTATGGCAATGAGCAGTTCTTC. Translating it yields CASSPGWDREYGNEQFF.

The chain employs TRBV11-2 and TRBJ2-7; 9 nucleotides agree with TRBD1. Germline-derived CDR1 and CDR2 are SGHAT and FQNNGV. V trimming: 5 bases; J trimming: 6 bases; junction bases outside the gene matches: 5. This CDR3 is built from 13 residues. The CDR3 nucleotides are TGTGCCAGCAGCCGGGGGACAGGGAGCGAGCAGTACTTC. Protein product: CASSRGTGSEQYF. The whole variable domain, remainder taken from reference TRBV11-2 and TRBJ2-7, is EAGVAQSPRYKIIEKRQSVAFWCNPISGHATLYWYQQILGQGPKLLIQFQNNGVVDDSQLPKDRFSAERLKGVDSTLKIQPAKLEDSAVYLCASSRGTGSEQYFGPGTRLTVT.

This chain joins TRBV5-6 and TRBJ2-1; D unclear. Germline assignment: CDR1 SGHDT and CDR2 YYEEEE. The CDR3 sequence is 15 residues long. V shed 0 bases and J shed 2 bases, with 9 bases lying between them. CDR3: CASSLGYQPYNEQFF. In DNA form, the CDR3 reads TGTGCCAGCAGCTTGGGTTATCAGCCCTACAATGAGCAGTTCTTC.

The chain couples TRBV27 to TRBJ2-2; D is uncertain. Trimming cost V 0 bases and J 6 bases, with 8 bases left between them. The CDR3 consists of 14 residues. Germline CDR1 MNHEY, CDR2 SMNVEV (reference sequence). This CDR3 is CASSLSPPAGELFF. As DNA, the CDR3 is TGTGCCAGCAGTTTATCGCCGCCGGCCGGGGAGCTGTTTTTT.

Comments on this clone: This sample includes further DNA sequences coding for the same CDR3. The chain carries TRBV29-1 and TRBJ2-1; D call uncertain. Trimming took off 3 bases at V and 0 bases at J, with 9 bases between the two ends. CDR3 size: 14 residues. Germline assignment: CDR1 SQVTM and CDR2 ANQGSEA. The CDR3 region has the DNA TGCAGCGTTGAGGGCTCAAGCTCCTACAATGAGCAGTTCTTC. It is translated as CSVEGSSSYNEQFF.

The chain couples TRBV5-6 to TRBJ2-3, with 8 bases matching TRBD1. The germline gives CDR1 SGHDT, CDR2 YYEEEE. The length of the CDR3 is 16 residues. The V segment lost 4 bases and the J segment 1 base; nucleotides outside the gene matches: 8. The CDR3 reads CASSLRTGTGTDTQYF. Written as DNA, the CDR3 is TGTGCCAGCAGCCTCCGGACAGGGACAGGCACAGATACGCAGTATTTT.

The rearrangement links TRBV5-1 to TRBJ2-2; maybe TRBD2 (6 bases). V lost 6 bases and J 4 bases, leaving 10 bases between the germline ends. The V gene's germline CDR1 is SGHRS and CDR2 YFSETQ. CDR3 length: 13 residues. The CDR3 sequence: CASNSGFTGELFF. As DNA, the CDR3 is TGCGCCAGCAATAGCGGATTCACCGGGGAGCTGTTTTTT. The variable domain in full, with the rest retrieved from reference TRBV5-1 and TRBJ2-2, is KAGVTQTPRYLIKTRGQQVTLSCSPISGHRSVSWYQQTPGQGLQFLFEYFSETQRNKGNFPGRFSGRQFSNSRSEMNVSTLELGDSALYLCASNSGFTGELFFGEGSRLTVL.